The clone carrying this T cell receptor (beta chain) was seen more than once but under ten times. This sample was included in a study of T cells after yellow fever vaccination. Germline V gene lookup returns CDR1 LNHNV and CDR2 YYDKDF (reference sequence). V gave up 4 bases and J gave up 2 bases, with 12 bases separating them. This CDR3 is 16 amino acids long. TCRdb re-derived calls from the 5' RACE reads in MiXCR, one entry per CDR3 protein. The sample shows a few hundred thousand distinct CDR3 sequences, approximately 4.2% of them seen only once. This sequence was found in a man aged 18-30 years who received the YFV17D yellow fever vaccine. The specimen was PBMCs, collected 5 days after the yellow fever booster vaccination. The V and J genes are TRBV15 and TRBJ2-6; possible D gene TRBD1, 5 bases. The CDR3 DNA reads as TGTGCCACCAGCACCCATGGGGCGGCTGGGGCCAACGTCCTGACTTTC. Amino acids: CATSTHGAAGANVLTF.